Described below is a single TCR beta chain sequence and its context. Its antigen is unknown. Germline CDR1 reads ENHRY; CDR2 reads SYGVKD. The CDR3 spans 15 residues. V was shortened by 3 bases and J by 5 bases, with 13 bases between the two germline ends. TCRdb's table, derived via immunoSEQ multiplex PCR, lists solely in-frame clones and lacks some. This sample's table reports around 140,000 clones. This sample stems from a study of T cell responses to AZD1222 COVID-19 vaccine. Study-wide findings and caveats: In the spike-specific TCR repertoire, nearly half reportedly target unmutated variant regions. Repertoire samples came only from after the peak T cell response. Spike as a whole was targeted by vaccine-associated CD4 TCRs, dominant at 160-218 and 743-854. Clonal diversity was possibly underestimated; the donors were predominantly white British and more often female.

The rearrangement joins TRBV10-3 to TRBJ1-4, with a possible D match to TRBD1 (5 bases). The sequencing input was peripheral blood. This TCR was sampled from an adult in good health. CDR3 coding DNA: TGTGCCATCAGTGAAGGGACGGAAAGCAATGAAAAACTGTTTTTT. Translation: CAISEGTESNEKLFF.